The 24 T cell receptor beta chains reported below all come from one sample, sequenced in a study of memory CD4+ T cells and cytomegalovirus serostatus. Profiled with immunoSEQ multiplex PCR; TCRdb holds only in-frame clones, not every one. The table records some 29,000 clones, around 74% of them present only once. Single viable CD3+CD4+CD8-CD45RO+ cells were sorted as the memory CD4+ T cells. Material for sequencing was memory CD4+ T cells from blood. All receptors come from an adult in good health and CMV-seronegative. Some clones in this sample may be carry-over from other donors' samples.

The chain combines TRBV27 with TRBJ1-2; TRBD1 matches at 10 bases. Losses at the gene ends were 0 bases for V and 3 bases for J; bases not matched to a gene: 7. The germline gives CDR1 MNHEY, CDR2 SMNVEV (reference sequence). This CDR3 is built from 17 residues. The CDR3 here is CASSLSRDRGVYYGYTF. Here the CDR3 DNA reads TGTGCCAGCAGTTTATCCCGGGACAGGGGCGTTTACTATGGCTACACCTTC.

The CDR3, as DNA: TGTGCCAGCAGCTTGCTAGCGGGGCAAGAGACCCAGTACTTC. Residues: CASSLLAGQETQYF. The chain links TRBV5-5 to TRBJ2-5, with TRBD2 matching 9 bases. CDR1 is SGHKS, CDR2 YYEKEE, per germline (reference sequence). CDR3 length equals 14 residues. V was clipped by 1 base and J by 2 bases; unmatched bases: 0. Combining the CDR3 with reference TRBV5-5 and TRBJ2-5 gives the whole variable domain DAGVTQSPTHLIKTRGQQVTLRCSPISGHKSVSWYQQVLGQGPQFIFQYYEKEERGRGNFPDRFSARQFPNYSSELNVNALLLGDSALYLCASSLLAGQETQYFGPGTRLLVL.

In this sample, this clone turned up a few times. The chain joins TRBV19 to TRBJ1-2; TRBD1 matches 10 bases. V lost 5 bases and J lost 4; bases outside the gene matches: 7. The CDR3 extends over 15 amino acids. The germline CDR1 and CDR2 sequences are LNHDA and SQIVND (reference sequence). The CDR3 nucleotides read TGTGCCAGTAGTGGGCCGGGACAGGGGTTCTATGGCTACACCTTC. Its translation is CASSGPGQGFYGYTF. The full variable domain, in which reference TRBV19 and TRBJ1-2 provide the parts outside the CDR3, is DGGITQSPKYLFRKEGQNVTLSCEQNLNHDAMYWYRQDPGQGLRLIYYSQIVNDFQKGDIAEGYSVSREKKESFPLTVTSAQKNPTAFYLCASSGPGQGFYGYTFGSGTRLTVV.

This clone was counted between two and nine times. The V and J genes are TRBV29-1 and TRBJ1-1; D remains unclear. The CDR3 contains 11 residues. The V gene's germline CDR1 is SQVTM and CDR2 ANQGSEA. Trimming took 6 bases from V and 4 from J, leaving 9 bases between them. The CDR3 loop is CSVARGTEAFF. The CDR3 DNA reads as TGCAGCGTGGCAAGAGGCACTGAAGCTTTCTTT.

V is TRBV6-1 and J is TRBJ1-1; D call uncertain. The germline V and J ends were trimmed by 2 bases and 1 base, with 5 bases remaining between them. The CDR3 spans 13 residues. Germline V gene data show CDR1 as MNHNS and CDR2 as SASEGT. CDR3 coding DNA: TGTGCCAGCAGTGAAACGGCGAACACTGAAGCTTTCTTT. It yields the protein CASSETANTEAFF.

V usage is TRBV19 and J usage is TRBJ1-1, with 8 bases lining up with TRBD1. J lost 1 base, V lost 4 bases, and 2 bases had no gene match. CDR1 LNHDA and CDR2 SQIVND come from the germline V gene (reference sequence). The CDR3 covers 14 residues. The DNA of the CDR3 is TGTGCCAGTAGTAGGACAGGGCAGAACACTGAAGCTTTCTTT. Its translation is CASSRTGQNTEAFF.

This chain uses TRBV10-1 with TRBJ2-4, with 14 bases fitting TRBD2. Losses at the gene ends were 3 bases for V and 0 bases for J; bases not matched to a gene: 4. The CDR3 extends over 18 amino acids. CDR1 is WNHNN and CDR2 is SYGVQD in the germline V gene (reference sequence). The CDR3 nucleotides read TGCGCCAGCAGTGAAGGGACTAGCGGGGGCCTAGCCAAAAACATTCAGTACTTC. It encodes CASSEGTSGGLAKNIQYF.

This CDR3 reads CASSLTSGGLTEAFF. The CDR3 coding sequence is TGTGCCAGTAGTCTAACATCAGGGGGCTTGACTGAAGCTTTCTTT. The chain joins TRBV19 to TRBJ1-1; the match to TRBD1 covers 8 bases. The CDR3 covers 15 residues. Trimming took 5 bases from V and 5 from J; bases not matched to a gene: 10. Germline V gene data show CDR1 as LNHDA and CDR2 as SQIVND (reference sequence).

This clone was seen only a few times. The V and J genes are TRBV2 and TRBJ1-2; no firm D call. CDR1 SNHLY and CDR2 FYNNEI come from the germline V gene. The CDR3 consists of 13 residues. Trimming pared 6 bases from V and 0 bases from J, leaving 8 bases between. The CDR3 DNA sequence: TGTGCCAGCAGCAGAGAATCTAACTATGGCTACACCTTC. Amino acid sequence: CASSRESNYGYTF.

The J gene is TRBJ2-6, the V gene TRBV19, with TRBD1 matching over 10 bases. Trimming removed 5 bases from V and 0 bases from J; junction bases left unmatched: 7. The CDR3 length is 18 residues. Germline V gene lookup returns CDR1 LNHDA and CDR2 SQIVND (reference sequence). The CDR3 region is CASSPRQGAYSGANVLTF. DNA of the CDR3: TGTGCCAGTAGTCCCCGACAGGGGGCCTACTCTGGGGCCAACGTCCTGACTTTC. The full variable domain, rest sourced from reference TRBV19 and TRBJ2-6, is DGGITQSPKYLFRKEGQNVTLSCEQNLNHDAMYWYRQDPGQGLRLIYYSQIVNDFQKGDIAEGYSVSREKKESFPLTVTSAQKNPTAFYLCASSPRQGAYSGANVLTFGAGSRLTVL.

This chain joins TRBV18 and TRBJ1-4; D remains unclear. In germline, CDR1 is KGHSH, CDR2 LQKENI. V dropped 2 bases and J dropped 8 bases, with 15 bases sitting between them. This CDR3 region has 15 residues. CDR3 protein: CASSPTTSKGEKLFF. DNA of the CDR3: TGTGCCAGCTCACCAACTACTTCTAAAGGGGAAAAACTGTTTTTT.

This chain connects TRBV7-6 to TRBJ2-3, with TRBD2 matching over 13 bases. V dropped 5 bases and J dropped 1; count of bases not matched to a gene: 3. The germline CDR1 and CDR2 sequences are SGHVS and FNYEAQ. CDR3 length: 16 amino acids. The CDR3 DNA is TGTGCCAGCAGCCCCGGGACTAGCGGGGGCACAGATACGCAGTATTTT. Protein: CASSPGTSGGTDTQYF. Full variable domain (missing parts from reference TRBV7-6 and TRBJ2-3): GAGVSQSPRYKVTKRGQDVALRCDPISGHVSLYWYRQALGQGPEFLTYFNYEAQQDKSGLPNDRFSAERPEGSISTLTIQRTEQRDSAMYRCASSPGTSGGTDTQYFGPGTRLTVL.

The rearrangement links TRBV30 to TRBJ1-2; D is ambiguous. Deletions cut 3 bases from V and 4 bases from J, with 9 bases between. The CDR3 sequence is 12 residues long. The germline V gene has CDR1 GTSNPN and CDR2 SVGIG (reference sequence). Here the CDR3 reads CAWRQRVYGYTF. The CDR3 region has the DNA TGTGCCTGGAGACAGAGAGTCTATGGCTACACCTTC.

The DNA of the CDR3 is TGTGCCAGCAGCCTGGGACAGCCCGGCCAAGAGACCCAGTACTTC. Translated: CASSLGQPGQETQYF. The chain is built from TRBV7-3 and TRBJ2-5, with 7 bases that match TRBD1. Germline trimming cut 5 bases from V and 1 base from J; bases unmatched to any gene: 7. The germline V gene encodes CDR1 SGHTA and CDR2 FQGTGA. There are 15 residues in the CDR3.

The chain couples TRBV12-5 to TRBJ1-6; 7 nucleotides agree with TRBD1. Germline V gene data show CDR1 as LGHNT and CDR2 as FRNRAP. The junction had 7 bases not matched to a gene; V was cut back by 2 bases and J by 9 bases. This CDR3 is built from 15 residues. Written as DNA, the CDR3 is TGTGCTAGTGGTTTGTATCGACAGGGAGGTTCACCCCTCCACTTT. This gives the protein CASGLYRQGGSPLHF.

The V gene is TRBV7-2, the J gene TRBJ1-1; unclear D gene. V dropped 6 bases and J dropped 1 base, with 12 bases sitting between them. Germline CDR1 reads SGHTA; CDR2 reads FQGNSA. This CDR3 is built from 14 residues. In DNA, the CDR3 is TGTGCCAGCAGGCCCCGGGGAGGGAACACTGAAGCTTTCTTT. Its protein product is CASRPRGGNTEAFF. The whole variable domain, filled in from reference TRBV7-2 and TRBJ1-1, reads GAGVSQSPSNKVTEKGKDVELRCDPISGHTALYWYRQSLGQGLEFLIYFQGNSAPDKSGLPSDRFSAERTGGSVSTLTIQRTQQEDSAVYLCASRPRGGNTEAFFGQGTRLTVV.

V gene TRBV28 combines with J gene TRBJ1-3; 7 bases are shared with TRBD1. Germline V gene sequence: CDR1 MDHEN, CDR2 SYDVKM. V lost 2 bases, J lost 6 bases, and 4 bases stayed unmatched. The CDR3 extends over 14 amino acids. CDR3 loop: CASSLTQGPNTIYF. CDR3 DNA sequence: TGTGCCAGCAGTTTAACACAGGGGCCAAACACCATATATTTT.

This chain joins TRBV6-5 and TRBJ2-2, with a possible D match to TRBD2 (5 bases). The CDR3 consists of 12 residues. In germline, CDR1 is MNHEY, CDR2 SVGAGI. The V end lost 10 bases, the J end lost 7 bases, and 13 bases lay between the germline ends. CDR3 sequence: CAIGGTYGELFF. In nucleotides, the CDR3 is TGTGCCATTGGAGGAACTTACGGGGAGCTGTTTTTT.

The chain combines TRBV11-3 with TRBJ2-5; D may be TRBD1 (6 bases). Trimming left V 3 bases short and J 5 bases short, with 19 bases between. From germline, CDR1 is SGHNT and CDR2 YENEEA. The CDR3 is 16 residues long. The CDR3 is CASSFSGTRQVETQYF. DNA for the CDR3: TGTGCCAGCAGCTTTTCCGGGACAAGACAGGTTGAGACCCAGTACTTC.

This chain connects TRBV28 to TRBJ2-7, with 8 bases aligning to TRBD1. The CDR3 contains 17 residues. Germline values: CDR1 MDHEN, CDR2 SYDVKM. The trim removed 4 bases at V and 5 bases at J, leaving 16 bases unmatched. CDR3 loop: CASSSIVLGQELDEQYF. The CDR3 nucleotides are TGTGCCAGCAGTTCTATAGTTTTGGGACAGGAACTTGACGAGCAGTACTTC.

The rearrangement uses TRBV20-1 and TRBJ1-2; D gene ambiguous. Germline CDR1 reads DFQATT; CDR2 reads SNEGSKA (reference sequence). This CDR3 is 11 amino acids long. In DNA form, the CDR3 reads TGCAGCGGCAAGAGGGTCTATGGCTACACCTTC. Translating gives CSGKRVYGYTF.

As concerns this clone: This CDR3 is also generated by other DNA sequences in the sample. This chain joins TRBV6-1 and TRBJ1-6; a possible D gene is TRBD1 (6 bases). The germline V gene encodes CDR1 MNHNS and CDR2 SASEGT. The V gene lost 7 bases and the J gene lost 5 bases, with 6 bases spanning the gap. CDR3 length equals 12 residues. CDR3 nucleotide sequence: TGTGCCAGCACAGGGGATAATTCACCCCTCCACTTT. Protein product: CASTGDNSPLHF.

This chain uses TRBV11-2 with TRBJ2-1, with 9 bases that match TRBD2. The CDR3 totals 16 residues. CDR1 SGHAT and CDR2 FQNNGV come from the germline V gene. After removal of 5 bases from V and 6 bases from J, the junction contained 11 bases not matched to a gene. CDR3 nucleotide sequence: TGTGCCAGCAGCATAATAGCGGGGGATTATGTCAATGAGCAGTTCTTC. Protein: CASSIIAGDYVNEQFF.

This clone has just one count. V and J are TRBV19 and TRBJ2-3; D gene uncertain. CDR3 length: 13 amino acids. The V gene lost 3 bases and the J gene lost 2 bases, with 6 bases spanning the gap. From germline, CDR1 is LNHDA and CDR2 SQIVND (reference sequence). In DNA form, the CDR3 reads TGTGCCAGTAGTATGGGGTACACAGATACGCAGTATTTT. As protein: CASSMGYTDTQYF.